The source of this TCR beta chain is a study of tumor and adjacent non-tumor tissue in lung cancer. The CDR3 is 15 amino acids. Overall study results and limits: Tumor tissue had significantly higher TCR diversity than normal lung. In normal lung, the top 100 clones were significantly more dominant than in tumor.

No cell sorting was done before RNA was extracted from the tissue. TCRbeta libraries were built with three rounds of nested PCR, modified from ARM-PCR. TCRdb reprocessed the multiplex PCR reads with MiXCR, giving one entry per CDR3 protein. The data show 120,000 or so distinct CDR3 sequences, roughly 84% seen once. In the case of this clonotype: No antigen is known for it. The junction departs from germline at one end; a sequencing error may be responsible.

J is TRBJ1-2 and V is TRBV12-3 or TRBV12-4, with a weak D call TRBD1 (6 bases). The sequence was obtained from an older man with non-small cell lung cancer. The sample was lung tumor tissue. The CDR3 region is CTSTLLTGFGYGYTF. The CDR3 nucleotides read TGTACCAGCACTTTATTGACAGGATTTGGCTATGGCTACACCTTC.